A selection of T cell receptor beta chains follows, all from one sample in a study of response to subunit inactivated influenza vaccine. TCRdb re-analysed the RT-PCR reads in MiXCR, keeping a single row per CDR3 protein. The sample has hundreds of thousands of distinct CDR3 sequences; under 20% are singletons. Sequenced here: PBMCs from blood, sampled roughly 5 days after vaccination. These receptors all stem from a man aged 45-65 years who received an inactivated influenza vaccine. Both conserved end residues are trimmed from each CDR3. The order of the fields is CDR3 length, D gene, J gene, V gene, CDR3 protein. D genes are given only for firm matches.

12 NA TRBJ2-1 TRBV12-5 ASSYGVSPNEQF
13 NA TRBJ1-1 TRBV5-1 ASSLRIRGETEAF
12 NA TRBJ2-7 TRBV7-9 ASSLGRDSYEQY
14 TRBD2 TRBJ2-1 TRBV18 ASSPPLAGGRDEQF
13 TRBD2 TRBJ2-7 TRBV20-1 SATPAGSGVYEQY
13 NA TRBJ2-5 TRBV6-1 ASSEIRSSPETQY
12 NA TRBJ2-1 TRBV4-3 ASSQAQSDNEQF
14 NA TRBJ2-6 TRBV5-1 ASSSLAMSGANVLT
13 NA TRBJ2-7 TRBV6-1 ASRPGRGPSYEQY
13 NA TRBJ2-3 TRBV6-2/TRBV6-3 ASSYGQGVTDTQY
12 NA TRBJ1-2 TRBV7-2 ASRPEYGFYGYT
11 NA TRBJ2-7 TRBV7-3 ASSVADSYEQY
13 NA TRBJ2-7 TRBV4-3 ASSQEYQAPYEQY
12 NA TRBJ2-3 TRBV20-1 STRTGVDTDTQY
12 NA TRBJ1-4 TRBV6-5 ASSYLGVKEKLF
13 NA TRBJ2-1 TRBV7-9 ASSPRLGSYNEQF
12 NA TRBJ2-3 TRBV10-3 AISEGRGRDTQY
14 TRBD2 TRBJ2-7 TRBV6-4 ASSGPGTSGTYEQY
12 NA TRBJ1-1 TRBV9 ASSVGSANTEAF
14 NA TRBJ2-7 TRBV4-3 ASSLSSKGVRHEQY